A selection of T cell receptor beta chains follows, all from one sample in a study of graft-versus-host responses after intestinal transplantation. Their antigen targets remain unknown. The repertoire was sequenced with immunoSEQ multiplex PCR; TCRdb's copy has only in-frame clones and lacks some. The sample shows roughly 99,000 clones, about 91% of them seen only once. This specimen was unstimulated CD4+ T cells sorted from spleen or lymph node cells, taken before transplant. The receptor source for this set is a human donor who was the organ donor for an intestinal transplant. Both conserved end residues are part of each CDR3. The order of the fields is V gene, clone size, J gene, D gene, CDR3 protein, CDR3 DNA. D genes are given only for firm matches. Size is stated for part of the rows, as once, few or many counts, or as a class when the clone is expanded.

TRBV6-6	-	TRBJ1-4	-	CASSDQTGGNEKLFF	TGTGCCAGCAGTGATCAGACAGGAGGCAATGAAAAACTGTTTTTT
TRBV5-1	-	TRBJ1-1	TRBD1	CASSTDRMNTEAFF	TGCGCCAGCAGCACGGACAGGATGAACACTGAAGCTTTCTTT
TRBV18	-	TRBJ2-6	-	CASSSILSQSGANVLTF	TGTGCCAGCTCAAGTATTTTGAGTCAATCTGGGGCCAACGTCCTGACTTTC
TRBV4-2	-	TRBJ2-2	TRBD2	CASRPLAGGLGAGELFF	TGTGCCAGCAGACCCCTAGCGGGGGGGCTAGGGGCCGGGGAGCTGTTTTTT
TRBV11-2	-	TRBJ1-1	-	CASSLTTNTEAFF	TGTGCCAGCAGCTTAACCACGAACACTGAAGCTTTCTTT
TRBV19	-	TRBJ2-1	TRBD2	CASSPIHAGGEQFF	TGTGCCAGTAGTCCGATACATGCGGGGGGTGAGCAGTTCTTC
TRBV15	-	TRBJ2-5	TRBD2	CATSRDQAGGETQYF	TGTGCCACCAGCAGAGATCAGGCGGGGGGAGAGACCCAGTACTTC
TRBV9	-	TRBJ2-5	-	CASSVGLLETQYF	TGTGCCAGCAGCGTAGGTCTTTTGGAGACCCAGTACTTC
TRBV19	once	TRBJ2-3	TRBD1	CASGQGYSDTQYF	TGTGCCAGCGGACAGGGCTATTCAGATACGCAGTATTTT
TRBV29-1	-	TRBJ1-1	-	CSGRDTEAFF	TGCAGCGGCAGGGACACTGAAGCTTTCTTT
TRBV7-9	-	TRBJ2-7	-	CASSLLLRDGTSYEQYF	TGTGCCAGCAGCTTACTCCTCCGGGACGGAACCTCCTACGAGCAGTACTTC
TRBV6-1	-	TRBJ1-5	-	CASSEEAARQPQHF	TGTGCCAGCAGTGAAGAGGCGGCCCGCCAGCCCCAGCATTTT
TRBV6-6	few	TRBJ1-1	-	CASSSGNTEAFF	TGTGCCAGCAGTTCGGGGAACACTGAAGCTTTCTTT